This T cell receptor (beta chain) was obtained from a study of cytomegalovirus exposure and HLA in healthy donors. Findings and limits, study-wide: Many donors carried some public TCRs, although rarity characterized most TCR sequences. Compared with the roughly 700-donor mean, an Asian-associated ancestry cluster reportedly had fewer N-insertions, according to a later analysis. Earlier analysis found most TCR beta V segments productive about 87% or about 30% of the time.

Concerning this clone itself: Its antigen is undetermined.

Trimming shortened V by 3 bases and J by 3 bases, and 6 bases separated the two germline ends. The CDR3 is made up of 11 amino acids. Per germline, CDR1 DFQATT and CDR2 SNEGSKA (reference sequence). The PCR contained 60 Vbeta and 13 Jbeta primers. Methods used by the authors: Roughly 11 million shared chains were among around 78 million unique TCR beta chains counted in a later analysis. Generated by immunoSEQ multiplex PCR, the TCRdb table keeps only in-frame clones and is missing some. That table supplies the V and J calls and clone size; D and trimming were determined from the DNA. The sample lists over 150,000 clones, roughly 77% seen once, with roughly 7.1% in the top ten.

The rearrangement links TRBV20-1 to TRBJ2-7; weak D call: TRBD2 (6 bases). The sequence came from a man aged 25-40 years in good health and CMV-seropositive. The sample consisted of PBMCs. CDR3 sequence (DNA): TGCAGTGCTAGGGGACTCTACGAGCAGTACTTC. This encodes CSARGLYEQYF.